This T cell receptor beta chain was sequenced during a study of OX40 agonist ivuxolimab in advanced cancers. In the study overall: Ivuxolimab was a fully human IgG2 agonistic monoclonal antibody targeting the costimulatory receptor OX40 (CD134). Intravenous ivuxolimab was administered to patients every 2 weeks at six dose levels: 0.01, 0.1, 0.3, 1.5, 3 and 10 mg/kg. Of the approximately 54 dose-escalation patients, hepatocellular carcinoma was present in about 20, melanoma in approximately 15, renal cell carcinoma in 9 and head and neck cancer in 9. A male proportion of roughly 80% and a mean age of approximately 62 years, ranging from roughly 23 to 79, were recorded for the dose-escalation cohort. Patients were allowed to have had prior anti-PD-1, anti-PD-L1 or anti-CTLA-4 therapy, and around 43% of the dose-escalation patients had been treated with checkpoint inhibitors. Partial responses occurred in three dose-escalation patients, of whom one had hepatocellular carcinoma and two had cutaneous melanoma. Peripheral TCRbeta sequencing was intended to test whether TCR sequence diversity was altered and clonal T-cell expansion was caused by ivuxolimab. The monotherapy dose-escalation portion (N of about 50 patients) of the phase I ivuxolimab trial is reported in the paper. Broader findings and caveats from the paper: In the 0.1-3.0 mg/kg groups, partial responders had among the lowest normalized peripheral clonal expansion, particularly in CD8+ T cells. After ivuxolimab, more expanded clones were found on average in CD8+ T cells than in CD4+ T cells. Low levels of normalized T-cell clonal expansion were also seen in some nonresponding patients. At doses of 0.1 to 3.0 mg/kg, clonal expansion of both CD4+ and CD8+ blood T cells was observed from baseline to week 6. The antigen specificity of the peripheral T cells that underwent clonal expansion was not determined.

Genomic DNA was isolated from the sorted cells so that the TCRbeta CDR3 region could be sequenced. The immunoSEQ Assay was used for sequencing of TCRbeta CDR3 regions. Entries here come from immuneACCESS through TCRdb and include only in-frame sequences with V and J called. Some clones fail to appear in such tables; in the studies checked, an unresolved V gene covers under half of the shortfall, and the cause of the remainder is unknown. The sample data list 90,000 to 100,000 clones, and 90% to 96% of these were observed just once. The ten biggest clones cover just over 2% of the sample. CDR1 is given as KGHSH and CDR2 as LQKENI, both from the germline V gene. Trimming at the junction amounts to 2 bases on V and 0 bases on J, and the germline ends lie 11 bases apart. From cysteine to phenylalanine, the CDR3 is 16 amino acids long. The CDR3 DNA has 48 bases and is translated from base 1. Concerning this clone itself: What this receptor recognizes is not known. Base quality data are lacking; no much larger clone is found one base away.

Patients with autoimmune disease history or receiving systemic immunosuppression were excluded from the trial. Peripheral blood for TCR sequencing was collected from all dose cohorts at baseline, on cycle 4 day 1, and on cycle 7 day 1. The samples were drawn from a first-in-human, open-label, multicenter phase I dose-escalation trial of ivuxolimab. Adults with locally advanced or metastatic melanoma, renal cell carcinoma, hepatocellular carcinoma or head and neck squamous cell carcinoma were enrolled in the trial. CD4+ and CD8+ T cells were sorted separately from peripheral blood before TCR sequencing.

This receptor was obtained from an adult with an advanced solid tumor such as melanoma, head and neck, liver or kidney cancer. The sequence joins TRBV18 to TRBJ1-5, and TRBD1 may be the D gene, going by 6 matching bases. Material: CD4+ or CD8+ T cells sorted from blood, obtained in a trial of the OX40 agonist ivuxolimab. The nucleotides are TGTGCCAGCTCACCAGTGGACAGACATAGCAATCAGCCCCAGCATTTT. Translated, it reads CASSPVDRHSNQPQHF.